What follows are 18 T cell receptor beta chains derived from one specimen sequenced in a study of blood T cells in healthy people across ages. Next came a second PCR, run for about 7 to 12 cycles, which used a sample-barcoded 5' primer along with a J-beta primer mix. MiXCR was run by TCRdb on the 5' RACE reads, yielding one entry per CDR3 protein. Counted here are 700,000 or so distinct CDR3 sequences, 20% to 25% occurring once; the ten biggest clones make up 22%. Sequencing was done on a sample of blood. Every receptor here comes from a man in his 70s in good health.

This clonotype has only one observation. The J gene is TRBJ2-5, the V gene TRBV5-1; D uncertain. The DNA end lines up better with TRBJ2-7; the J call may be wrong. CDR1 is SGHRS, CDR2 YFSETQ, per germline. This CDR3 region has 15 residues. CDR3 loop: CASSLGVGASYEQYF. CDR3 coding DNA: TGCGCCAGCAGCTTGGGCGTGGGTGCCTCCTACGAGCAGTACTTC.

About this clonotype itself: The junction departs from the called germline gene at one end, perhaps through a read error. Here the CDR3 reads CSARRTSGNSADTHYF. In DNA, the CDR3 is TGCAGCGCCCGAAGGACTAGCGGGAACTCAGCAGATACGCACTATTTT. This chain uses TRBV29-1 with TRBJ2-3; 12 nucleotides line up with TRBD2. CDR1 is SQVTM and CDR2 is ANQGSEA in the germline V gene. This CDR3 spans 16 amino acids.

The sample holds many counts of this clonotype. This chain joins TRBV9 and TRBJ2-5; D is ambiguous. The length of the CDR3 is 13 residues. Germline CDR1 is SGDLS and CDR2 is YYNGEE. Trimming took 0 bases from V and 5 from J, leaving 8 bases between them. CDR3 loop: CASSVGAWETQYF. DNA of the CDR3: TGTGCCAGCAGCGTAGGGGCTTGGGAGACCCAGTACTTC.

This clonotype was picked up a small number of times. The CDR3 sequence is CASSRISNYGYTF. In DNA form, the CDR3 reads TGTGCCAGCAGCCGAATTTCGAACTATGGCTACACCTTC. The chain recombines TRBV11-3 with TRBJ1-2; D unresolved. This CDR3 region has 13 residues. From germline, CDR1 is SGHNT and CDR2 YENEEA. The V gene lost 5 bases and the J gene lost 2 bases, with 9 bases spanning the gap.

The chain joins TRBV11-3 to TRBJ1-2; possibly TRBD1 for D (5 bases). Trimming removed 5 bases at V and 0 bases at J, with 10 bases between. CDR3 size: 14 residues. CDR1 is SGHNT and CDR2 is YENEEA in the germline V gene. The CDR3 DNA is TGTGCCAGCAGCCCCCGGGACTCTAACTATGGCTACACCTTC. This translates into CASSPRDSNYGYTF.

The chain has TRBV20-1 and TRBJ2-1; 14 nucleotides align to TRBD2. With 7 bases clipped from V and 8 bases from J, the junction kept 7 bases outside the gene matches. Germline V gene lookup returns CDR1 DFQATT and CDR2 SNEGSKA (reference sequence). The CDR3 runs 14 residues. CDR3 DNA sequence: TGCAGTGTACCGGGACTAGCGGGAGCCCATGAGCAGTTCTTC. It is translated as CSVPGLAGAHEQFF.

The chain uses TRBV6-6 and TRBJ2-2; D may be TRBD1 (6 bases). Between the trimmed V and J ends, which lost 4 bases and 6 bases, there was a span of 9 bases. The CDR3 is 13 residues long. CDR1 and CDR2 (germline): MNHNY, SVGAGI (reference sequence). The DNA of the CDR3 is TGTGCCAGCAGTTTCGCAGGGGCCGGGGAGCTGTTTTTT. It is translated as CASSFAGAGELFF.

This chain links TRBV7-2 with TRBJ2-1, with D uncertain. Between the trimmed V and J ends, which lost 4 bases and 2 bases, there was a span of 3 bases. The CDR3 runs 12 residues. CDR1 is SGHTA and CDR2 is FQGNSA in the germline V gene. CDR3 loop: CASSWAYNEQFF. As DNA, the CDR3 is TGTGCCAGCAGCTGGGCCTACAATGAGCAGTTCTTC.

The gene calls are TRBV7-9 and TRBJ1-5, with TRBD1 as a possible D gene (6 bases). The germline CDR1 and CDR2 sequences are SEHNR and FQNEAQ (reference sequence). This CDR3 contains 13 residues. Trimming pared 4 bases from V and 5 bases from J, leaving 9 bases between. Here the CDR3 DNA reads TGTGCCAGCAGCTGGTCAGGGGATCAGCCCCAGCATTTT. This codes for CASSWSGDQPQHF.

The rearrangement links TRBV18 to TRBJ1-6; TRBD1 aligns across 9 bases. Losses at the gene ends were 3 bases for V and 9 bases for J; bases not matched to a gene: 12. Germline loops: CDR1 KGHSH, CDR2 LQKENI. CDR3 size: 17 residues. CDR3 sequence (DNA): TGTGCCAGCTCACCTCTGGGACAGGGATCCTGGCCTTCACCCCTCCACTTT. It translates to CASSPLGQGSWPSPLHF.

The chain combines TRBV7-2 with TRBJ2-1; 7 bases fit TRBD2. The CDR3 extends over 15 amino acids. J was trimmed by 3 bases and V by 5 bases; bases with no gene match: 7. CDR1 and CDR2 from the germline V gene are SGHTA and FQGNSA. CDR3 sequence: CASSPQAGDYNEQFF. As DNA, the CDR3 is TGTGCCAGCAGCCCCCAGGCGGGGGACTACAATGAGCAGTTCTTC.

This clonotype was seen more than once but under ten times. J is TRBJ1-4 and V is TRBV28, with 7 bases aligning to TRBD1. The CDR3 loop spans 16 amino acids. The V and J ends lost 6 bases and 2 bases, in that order; junction bases with no gene match: 9. The germline gives CDR1 MDHEN, CDR2 SYDVKM. In DNA, the CDR3 is TGTGCCAGCAGGGGGGGAGGGGGCAGGACTAATGAAAAACTGTTTTTT. Residues: CASRGGGGRTNEKLFF.

The chain is built from TRBV20-1 and TRBJ2-1; TRBD2 matches 7 bases. The J call may not be correct, given that the DNA end is closer to TRBJ2-5. Germline V gene sequence: CDR1 DFQATT, CDR2 SNEGSKA (reference sequence). CDR3 length: 13 amino acids. CDR3 loop: CSARGTSRETQYF. In DNA, the CDR3 is TGCAGTGCTAGAGGGACTAGTCGGGAGACCCAGTACTTC.

This clonotype has a handful of counts. This rearrangement joins TRBV28 to TRBJ2-5; D possibly matches TRBD1 or TRBD2 (6 bases each). Trimming removed 6 bases at V and 7 bases at J, with 24 bases between. CDR1 is MDHEN and CDR2 is SYDVKM in the germline V gene. The CDR3 runs 16 residues. CDR3 residues: CASSPTGGQRGGTQYF. As DNA, the CDR3 is TGTGCCAGCAGCCCCACCGGGGGCCAGAGGGGAGGGACCCAGTACTTC.

Only a few counts were recorded for this clonotype. The genes are TRBV5-5 and TRBJ2-2; TRBD2 matches at 12 bases. The junction had 6 bases not matched to a gene; V was cut back by 4 bases and J by 5 bases. CDR3 size: 16 residues. Germline values: CDR1 SGHKS, CDR2 YYEKEE (reference sequence). Here the CDR3 reads CASSRRTSGETGELFF. The CDR3 nucleotides are TGTGCCAGCAGCAGAAGGACTAGCGGGGAGACCGGGGAGCTGTTTTTT.

This clonotype turned up a few times. A much more abundant neighbour one base away suggests this may be a read error. The genes are TRBV3-1 and TRBJ1-4; 9 bases line up with TRBD1. Germline CDR1 is LGHDT and CDR2 is YNNKEL (reference sequence). CDR3 length: 17 amino acids. With V trimmed by 4 bases and J by 7 bases, 13 bases remained unmatched. The CDR3 region is CASSRLTGGTRGEKLFF. In nucleotides, the CDR3 is TGTGCCAGCAGCCGACTGACAGGGGGGACACGAGGTGAAAAACTGTTTTTT.

The chain couples TRBV18 to TRBJ1-2, with D perhaps TRBD1 (6 bases). The V and J ends lost 5 bases and 1 base respectively, with 17 bases between them. This CDR3 has 16 residues. The germline V gene encodes CDR1 KGHSH and CDR2 LQKENI. The CDR3 nucleotides read TGTGCCAGCTCAGCCCCCGGCACAGGGTTTAACTATGGCTACACCTTC. Amino acids: CASSAPGTGFNYGYTF.

This clonotype has a handful of counts. The CDR3 coding sequence is TGTGCCATCAGTCGGGGGACAGGGGAACTAGCGGGCGTCGGGCAGTTCTTC. Its protein is CAISRGTGELAGVGQFF. The chain links TRBV10-3 to TRBJ2-1, with D possibly being TRBD1 (10 bases). V gave up 5 bases and J gave up 12 bases, with 29 bases separating them. In germline, CDR1 is ENHRY, CDR2 SYGVKD. The CDR3 loop spans 17 amino acids.